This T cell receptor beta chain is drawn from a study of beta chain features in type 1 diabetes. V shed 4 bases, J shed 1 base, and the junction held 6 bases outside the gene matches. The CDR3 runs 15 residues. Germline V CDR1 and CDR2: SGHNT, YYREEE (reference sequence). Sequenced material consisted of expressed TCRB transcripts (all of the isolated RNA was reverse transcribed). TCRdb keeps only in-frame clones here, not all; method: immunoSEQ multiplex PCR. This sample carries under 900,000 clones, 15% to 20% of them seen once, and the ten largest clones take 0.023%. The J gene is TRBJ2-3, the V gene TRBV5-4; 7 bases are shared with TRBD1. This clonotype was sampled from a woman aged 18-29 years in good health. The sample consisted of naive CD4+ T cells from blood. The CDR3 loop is CASSPRQGGTDTQYF. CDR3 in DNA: TGTGCCAGCAGCCCACGACAGGGAGGCACAGATACGCAGTATTTT.